Listed below are T cell receptor beta chains from one sample, sequenced in a study of CD8 T cells in ankylosing spondylitis. TCRdb re-analysed the 5' RACE reads in MiXCR, keeping a single row per CDR3 protein. The sample lists about 220,000 distinct CDR3 sequences, 7% to 8% occurring once. The material sequenced was blood, either unsorted or a sorted T cell fraction (not recorded which). The origin of the receptors is a male donor with ankylosing spondylitis. Both conserved end residues are part of each CDR3. The D gene is left open where the match is weak. Size is omitted from some rows. Given values are once, few, many or a class for expanded clones.

CDR3nt,CDR3aa,j_gene,abundance,v_gene,d_gene
TGTGCCAGCAGTGGCCGGGACAGGGAAAGCAATCAGCCCCAGCATTTT,CASSGRDRESNQPQHF,TRBJ1-5,many,TRBV12-3/TRBV12-4,TRBD1
TGCAGTGCTGACCGAAACAGGGGGATTACCTACGAGCAGTACTTC,CSADRNRGITYEQYF,TRBJ2-7,few,TRBV20-1,TRBD1
TGTGCCAGCAGCTCCAGAGGGGGGGAACGTGAAAAACTGTTTTTT,CASSSRGGEREKLFF,TRBJ1-4,many,TRBV7-9,-
TGTGCCAGCAGCTTAGATGGGGAAGACTACAATGAGCAGTTCTTC,CASSLDGEDYNEQFF,TRBJ2-1,many,TRBV7-6,-
TGTGCCACCCACCCGGGACAGGGACCCTTGGAGACCCAGTACTTC,CATHPGQGPLETQYF,TRBJ2-5,-,TRBV19,TRBD1
TGCAGCGTCGAGGACAGGGATTTAGCCAAAAACATTCAGTACTTC,CSVEDRDLAKNIQYF,TRBJ2-4,many,TRBV29-1,TRBD1
TGTGCCAGCAGCCCTCCCGCGGGGGGCAGGGGATCCTACGAGCAGTACTTC,CASSPPAGGRGSYEQYF,TRBJ2-7,many,TRBV12-3/TRBV12-4,TRBD2
TGCAGCGTTGCTGGCAGGGGGGGCTATGGCTACACCTTC,CSVAGRGGYGYTF,TRBJ1-2,many,TRBV29-1,TRBD1
TGTGCCAGCAGCTTAACGGGAAGCACAGATACGCAGTATTTT,CASSLTGSTDTQYF,TRBJ2-3,many,TRBV11-2,-
TGTGCCAGCAGCGAGCTACCTTCGAAGGGCTACACCTTC,CASSELPSKGYTF,TRBJ1-2,many,TRBV7-9,-
TGTGCCAGCTCAACAGGGATGTATAGCAATCAGCCCCAGCATTTT,CASSTGMYSNQPQHF,TRBJ1-5,many,TRBV7-2,-
TGTGCCAGCAGCTTACAACAGGGATTCACTGAAGCTTTCTTT,CASSLQQGFTEAFF,TRBJ1-1,-,TRBV11-1,-
TGCGCCAGCAGCCAGGCTCGGACAGGAACGACGCGAGAGCAGTACTTC,CASSQARTGTTREQYF,TRBJ2-7,-,TRBV4-3,TRBD1
TGCGCCAGCAGTTCAGGGGTGCGCACCGGGGAGCTGTTTTTT,CASSSGVRTGELFF,TRBJ2-2,many,TRBV4-1,-
TGTGCCAGCAGCCTTTCTGCGAACACCGGGGAGCTGTTTTTT,CASSLSANTGELFF,TRBJ2-2,many,TRBV6-2/TRBV6-3,-
TGCGCCAGCAGCCAAGATCACGAGGGTTCGGGTCAGCCCCAGCATTTT,CASSQDHEGSGQPQHF,TRBJ1-5,few,TRBV4-3,-
TGTGCCAGCAGTTACCCACCCGGCCCTGAAGCTTTCTTT,CASSYPPGPEAFF,TRBJ1-1,many,TRBV6-2/TRBV6-3,-
TGCAGCGTTCCCAATACAGGGGGCCTTGGCTACACCTTC,CSVPNTGGLGYTF,TRBJ1-2,many,TRBV29-1,TRBD1